Sequencing of this T cell receptor beta chain was carried out in a study of blood T cell repertoires in COVID-19. At the level of the study: The origin of the acute and convalescent COVID-19 samples was the United States, Italy and Spain. Sample material is recorded as cDNA or gDNA derived from T cells, B-cell-depleted T cells, or PBMCs.

Libraries were prepared by immunoSEQ multiplex PCR; TCRdb keeps only in-frame clonotypes and omits some of them. The top ten hold 3% to 4% of the sample, which has 200,000 to 250,000 clones, about four fifths seen once. Germline V lookup: CDR1 SGHVS, CDR2 FNYEAQ. Trimming took 5 bases from V and 4 from J; bases not matched to a gene: 8. CDR3 length: 15 residues. Individuals drawn from approximately 26 US areas were about 18 to 100 years old. Cohorts were determined from participant-reported clinical history. The chain employs TRBV7-6 and TRBJ1-1; TRBD1 matches at 9 bases. The receptor's source is an older woman who had recovered from COVID-19. Source material: PBMCs or T cells enriched from blood (not recorded which). The CDR3 region is CASSEGQGVITEAFF. CDR3 bases: TGTGCCAGCAGCGAGGGACAGGGCGTAATCACTGAAGCTTTCTTT. The full variable domain, with the rest looked up from reference TRBV7-6 and TRBJ1-1, is GAGVSQSPRYKVTKRGQDVALRCDPISGHVSLYWYRQALGQGPEFLTYFNYEAQQDKSGLPNDRFSAERPEGSISTLTIQRTEQRDSAMYRCASSEGQGVITEAFFGQGTRLTVV.